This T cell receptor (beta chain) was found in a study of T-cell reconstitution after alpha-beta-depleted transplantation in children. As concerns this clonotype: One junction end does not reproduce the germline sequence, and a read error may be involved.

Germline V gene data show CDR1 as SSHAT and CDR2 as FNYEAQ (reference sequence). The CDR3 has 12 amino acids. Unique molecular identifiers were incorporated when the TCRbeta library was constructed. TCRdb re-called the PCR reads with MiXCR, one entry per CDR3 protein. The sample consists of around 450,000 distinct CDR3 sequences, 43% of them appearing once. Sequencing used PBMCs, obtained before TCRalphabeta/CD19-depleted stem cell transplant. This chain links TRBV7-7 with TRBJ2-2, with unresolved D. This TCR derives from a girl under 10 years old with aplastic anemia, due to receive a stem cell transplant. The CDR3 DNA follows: TGTGCTAGCAGCGTCGGTGACGGGGAGCTGTTTTTT. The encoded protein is CASSVGDGELFF.